One T cell receptor (beta chain) is described in this entry. Its antigen is currently unknown. This sample was taken from a study of T cell repertoires in cytomegalovirus infection. For the study at large: It can be stated that public TCR beta signatures indicated CMV infection as well as a matching HLA type. Study conclusions and caveats: Carriage of CMV together with the relevant HLA was identifiable through cumulative public TCR beta family frequency. HLA-C-restricted CMV-specific TCR beta clonotypes prevailed in the ex vivo response.

The CDR3 totals 17 residues. Germline lookup yields CDR1 SGHNT and CDR2 YYREEE (reference sequence). With 5 bases removed from V and 1 base from J, the gap between germline ends came to 20 bases. TCRdb called the reads again in MiXCR, with one record for every CDR3 protein. The sample holds about 150,000 distinct CDR3 sequences, around 22% seen once. The source material was PBMCs. This receptor was taken from a human donor in good health (CMV status not recorded). Some clones in this sample may be carry-over from other donors' samples. V gene TRBV5-4 combines with J gene TRBJ2-3; TRBD2 might be the D (6 bases). The DNA for the CDR3 is TGTGCCAGCAGAAAAGGCGGTGTCGGGGGAGGCACAGATACGCAGTATTTT. Translated, it gives CASRKGGVGGGTDTQYF.